A selection of T cell receptor beta chains follows, all from one sample in a study of blood T cell repertoires in COVID-19. The assay was immunoSEQ multiplex PCR, and TCRdb's table has in-frame clones only and misses some. The sample shows 210,000 or so clones, around 86% of them seen only once. Sequences were obtained from peripheral blood. All receptors come from a human donor in a cohort sampled during active COVID-19. Each CDR3 is given with its conserved first and last residue. The D gene is left open where the match is weak. Some rows mark clone size as missing; the rest say once, few, many or name a class of expanded clone.

j_gene	v_gene	d_gene	abundance	CDR3aa	CDR3nt
TRBJ1-4	TRBV5-1	TRBD1	NA	CASSSGGSNEKLFF	TGCGCCAGCAGCTCAGGGGGATCTAATGAAAAACTGTTTTTT
TRBJ2-1	TRBV3-1/TRBV3-2	TRBD1	NA	CASSQGTGGLYEQFF	TGTGCCAGCAGCCAAGGGACAGGGGGCCTGTATGAGCAGTTCTTC
TRBJ1-1	TRBV4-1	TRBD1	NA	CASSQAWVTGGGRNTEAFF	TGCGCCAGCAGCCAAGCTTGGGTCACAGGGGGCGGAAGGAACACTGAAGCTTTCTTT
TRBJ2-7	TRBV27	NA	NA	CASGPYPGTNYEQYF	TGTGCCAGCGGCCCCTACCCCGGGACAAACTACGAGCAGTACTTC
TRBJ2-7	TRBV27	NA	NA	CASSLSPQGPYEQYF	TGTGCCAGCAGTTTATCTCCTCAGGGCCCTTACGAGCAGTACTTC
TRBJ2-3	TRBV28	NA	NA	CASSLGSGGTDTQYF	TGTGCCAGCAGTTTAGGGTCGGGGGGCACAGATACGCAGTATTTT
TRBJ1-5	TRBV28	NA	NA	CASSLLGGGQPQHF	TGTGCCAGCAGTTTGCTCGGGGGAGGTCAGCCCCAGCATTTT
TRBJ2-5	TRBV6-6	TRBD2	NA	CASSLAGTSGSLETQYF	TGTGCCAGCAGTCTTGCCGGGACTAGCGGGAGTTTGGAGACCCAGTACTTC
TRBJ1-1	TRBV30	TRBD1	NA	CAWSVQVVDRGSNVGNTEAFF	TGTGCCTGGAGTGTACAGGTGGTGGACAGGGGGTCCAACGTGGGGAACACTGAAGCTTTCTTT
TRBJ1-4	TRBV6-6	NA	NA	CASSYWGELFF	TGTGCCAGCAGTTATTGGGGGGAACTGTTTTTT
TRBJ2-3	TRBV4-1	TRBD2	once	CASSREGSGRAGTDTQYF	TGCGCCAGCAGCCGAGAGGGGAGCGGGAGGGCCGGAACAGATACGCAGTATTTT
TRBJ1-1	TRBV3-1/TRBV3-2	NA	NA	CASSQVGEAFF	TGTGCCAGCAGCCAAGTCGGTGAAGCTTTCTTT
TRBJ2-5	TRBV19	NA	NA	CASSTHRGGVEARGKETQYF	TGTGCCAGTAGTACACACAGGGGGGGAGTTGAGGCGCGGGGTAAAGAGACCCAGTACTTC
TRBJ1-3	TRBV7-2	NA	NA	CASSLVAGAGNTIYF	TGTGCCAGCAGCTTAGTGGCAGGGGCTGGAAACACCATATATTTT
TRBJ1-1	TRBV27	NA	NA	CASSLIGGDTEAFF	TGTGCCAGCAGTTTAATTGGGGGGGACACTGAAGCTTTCTTT
TRBJ2-4	TRBV15	NA	NA	CATSRDMEGAKNIQYF	TGTGCCACCAGCAGAGATATGGAGGGGGCCAAAAACATTCAGTACTTC
TRBJ2-1	TRBV24-1	NA	NA	CATGGSPHNEQFF	TGTGCCACAGGCGGGTCTCCTCACAATGAGCAGTTCTTC
TRBJ2-1	TRBV28	TRBD1	NA	CASSLLGQGKNEQFF	TGTGCCAGCAGTTTATTGGGACAGGGGAAAAATGAGCAGTTCTTC
TRBJ2-2	TRBV30	NA	NA	CAWSGPGQNTGELFF	TGTGCCTGGAGCGGGCCGGGACAGAACACCGGGGAGCTGTTTTTT
TRBJ2-1	TRBV24-1	TRBD2	NA	CATSDDGLAGGIYNEQFF	TGTGCCACCAGTGACGACGGACTAGCGGGAGGCATCTACAATGAGCAGTTCTTC
TRBJ2-5	TRBV6-2/TRBV6-3	TRBD1	NA	CASSPRTGRIAQETQYF	TGTGCCAGCAGCCCCAGGACAGGACGTATCGCTCAAGAGACCCAGTACTTC
TRBJ2-1	TRBV29-1	NA	NA	CSVDRASYNEQFF	TGCAGCGTTGACAGGGCCTCCTACAATGAGCAGTTCTTC
TRBJ1-1	TRBV7-2	NA	once	CASSFRRVGEAEAFF	TGTGCCAGCAGCTTCCGCAGGGTGGGGGAGGCTGAAGCTTTCTTT
TRBJ2-5	TRBV5-5	TRBD2	NA	CASSLADMRGETQYF	TGTGCCAGCAGCCTCGCGGACATGCGGGGGGAGACCCAGTACTTC
TRBJ1-1	TRBV29-1	NA	NA	CSVETSGNTEAFF	TGCAGCGTTGAAACATCAGGGAACACTGAAGCTTTCTTT
TRBJ2-5	TRBV7-2	TRBD1	NA	CASSLGTGQGTQYF	TGTGCCAGCAGCTTAGGGACAGGTCAAGGGACCCAGTACTTC
TRBJ1-1	TRBV29-1	NA	NA	CSVARGNTEAFF	TGCAGCGTTGCAAGGGGGAACACTGAAGCTTTCTTT
TRBJ2-1	TRBV9	NA	once	CASSVVGGGYNEQFF	TGTGCCAGCAGCGTAGTGGGAGGAGGATACAATGAGCAGTTCTTC
TRBJ1-1	TRBV15	NA	NA	CATRRPGVMTEAFF	TGTGCCACCCGAAGGCCGGGTGTGATGACTGAAGCTTTCTTT
TRBJ2-1	TRBV12-3/TRBV12-4	TRBD2	NA	CASRLAGAREQFF	TGTGCCAGCAGGTTAGCGGGAGCCCGGGAGCAGTTCTTC
TRBJ2-7	TRBV9	NA	NA	CASSVGGEVTYEQYF	TGTGCCAGCAGCGTAGGGGGGGAAGTGACCTACGAGCAGTACTTC
TRBJ1-1	TRBV19	NA	once	CASSMERVNTEAFF	TGTGCCAGTAGTATGGAACGGGTGAACACTGAAGCTTTCTTT
TRBJ1-4	TRBV10-3	TRBD1	once	CAISEGTATNEKLFF	TGTGCCATCAGTGAGGGGACAGCAACTAATGAAAAACTGTTTTTT
TRBJ1-5	TRBV6-5	NA	few	CASRPGTGLQPQHF	TGTGCCAGCAGACCCGGAACAGGGCTTCAGCCCCAGCATTTT
TRBJ1-4	TRBV4-2	NA	few	CASSQEGQGRTNEKLFF	TGTGCCAGCAGCCAAGAGGGGCAGGGCCGAACTAATGAAAAACTGTTTTTT
TRBJ1-1	TRBV28	NA	NA	CASSWGVAEAFF	TGTGCCAGCAGTTGGGGGGTGGCTGAAGCTTTCTTT